The 10 T cell receptor beta chains reported below all come from one sample, sequenced in a study of blood T cells in healthy people across ages. A sample-barcoded 5' primer and a J-beta primer mix were used in a second PCR of about 6 to 12 cycles. MiXCR was run by TCRdb on the 5' RACE reads, yielding one entry per CDR3 protein. The sample records just under 900,000 distinct CDR3 sequences, 29% being singletons. Sequenced input: blood. The origin of the receptors is a woman aged 80 or over in good health.

The chain recombines TRBV30 with TRBJ2-7, with 8 nucleotides matching TRBD1. V was pared by 4 bases and J by 3 bases, with 5 bases of the junction left unmatched. Germline lookup yields CDR1 GTSNPN and CDR2 SVGIG (reference sequence). The CDR3 is 13 amino acids. In nucleotides, the CDR3 is TGTGCCTGGACGGGACAGGAACTCTACGAGCAGTACTTC. Its translation: CAWTGQELYEQYF.

The chain is built from TRBV5-5 and TRBJ1-1; perhaps TRBD1 as D (5 bases). CDR1 is SGHKS, CDR2 YYEKEE, per germline (reference sequence). CDR3 length equals 15 residues. The V and J ends lost 4 bases and 5 bases respectively, with 18 bases between them. The DNA of the CDR3 is TGTGCCAGCAGCCCCCGGGGCTTACCGGGAACTGAAGCTTTCTTT. Its protein is CASSPRGLPGTEAFF.

This clonotype was recorded a few times. One base away lies a much larger clone, so this may be a sequencing read error. The chain is built from TRBV3-1 and TRBJ2-7; 8 bases line up with TRBD2. There are 13 residues in the CDR3. Germline V gene lookup returns CDR1 LGHDT and CDR2 YNNKEL (reference sequence). CDR3 nucleotide sequence: TGTGCCAGCGCCCGGGGGGGTTCCTACGGGCAGTACTTC. This gives the protein CASARGGSYGQYF.

On this clonotype itself: This may come from a read error, since a much larger clone is one base off. This chain connects TRBV4-2 to TRBJ2-1; D call uncertain. The CDR3 has 16 amino acids. Trimming took off 1 base at V and 0 bases at J, with 10 bases between the two ends. Per germline, CDR1 LGHNA and CDR2 YNFKEQ. This CDR3 reads CASSQGVSSSYNEQFF. CDR3 in DNA: TGTGCCAGCAGCCAAGGTGTCTCGAGCTCCTACAATGAGCAGTTCTTC.

The rearrangement uses TRBV20-1 and TRBJ1-1; D not certain. The CDR3 has 13 residues. V was trimmed by 5 bases and J by 6 bases, leaving 16 bases between them. Germline CDR1 and CDR2: DFQATT and SNEGSKA (reference sequence). This CDR3 reads CSARGGLSPEAFF. In DNA form, the CDR3 reads TGCAGTGCTCGGGGTGGGTTGAGCCCTGAAGCTTTCTTT.

This clonotype occurred once. An end of the junction does not agree with germline; a read error may underlie this. For the CDR3, the DNA is TGTGCCAGCAGCTTTAACCCAGGGGGCGGTGAGACCCAGTTCTTT. Protein: CASSFNPGGGETQFF. V is TRBV7-2 and J is TRBJ2-1, with TRBD1 matching 8 bases. Germline V CDR1 and CDR2: SGHTA, FQGNSA. There are 15 residues in the CDR3.

The chain couples TRBV4-1 to TRBJ1-4; D not certain. Germline V gives CDR1 MGHRA, CDR2 YSYEKL. Between the trimmed V and J ends, which lost 1 base and 8 bases, there was a span of 11 bases. There are 14 residues in the CDR3. The CDR3 DNA reads TGCGCCAGCAGCCAAGCACCTACCGGGGAAAAACTGTTTTTT. Translating gives CASSQAPTGEKLFF.

With regard to this clonotype: This may come from a read error, since a much larger clone is one base off. This chain links TRBV6-2 or TRBV6-3 with TRBJ2-1; D possibly matches TRBD1 or TRBD2 (5 bases each). The length of the CDR3 is 16 residues. The germline CDR1 and CDR2 sequences are MNHEY and SVGEGT. Here the CDR3 DNA reads TGTGCCGGCAGTACGGGGCTCCGCCAAATCTACAATGAGCAGTTCTTC. This gives the protein CAGSTGLRQIYNEQFF.

This clonotype was recorded at least ten times. V usage is TRBV6-5 and J usage is TRBJ2-5, with 11 bases that match TRBD2. This CDR3 region has 15 residues. The junction had 3 bases not matched to a gene; V was cut back by 4 bases and J by 2 bases. Germline V gene lookup returns CDR1 MNHEY and CDR2 SVGAGI. CDR3 loop: CASSWGLAAQETQYF. CDR3 in DNA: TGTGCCAGCAGTTGGGGACTAGCGGCACAAGAGACCCAGTACTTC.

In this sample, this clonotype turned up once. Given a much more abundant clone one base away, this may be a read error. The CDR3 coding sequence is TGTGCCAGCAGGGAATGGGCAGATGAAAAACTGTTTTTT. It yields the protein CASREWADEKLFF. This rearrangement joins TRBV25-1 to TRBJ1-4; no definite D call. Germline CDR1 is MGHDK and CDR2 is SYGVNS. The CDR3 is 13 amino acids.